The clone carrying this T cell receptor (beta chain) has just one count. No antigen is known for it. Following extraction, RNA underwent reverse transcription to cDNA, which served as the sequencing template. The assay was immunoSEQ multiplex PCR, and TCRdb's table has in-frame clones only and misses some. Of 150,000 to 250,000 clones in the sample, 55% to 75% were seen once. These data belong to a study of CD8+ T cells in alopecia areata. Sample treatment: oral pan-JAK inhibitor, 5-10 mg twice daily. Lesional scalp punch biopsies and peripheral blood were collected from alopecia areata patients. The J segment lost 4 bases and the V segment lost 3 bases, leaving 3 bases of the junction unmatched. This CDR3 comprises 16 residues. The V gene's germline CDR1 is SGHRS and CDR2 YFSETQ. General study findings and limits: Tofacitinib did not eliminate many expanded lesional clones from scalp or blood. Shared TCR sequences were less clear between patients than in mice, possibly partly from HLA diversity.

This chain links TRBV5-1 with TRBJ2-3, with 15 bases matching TRBD2. The material was CD4+ T cells sorted from blood, obtained at week 24, from a patient treated with tofacitinib. The sequence was collected from a human donor with alopecia areata. The CDR3 is CASSSGLAGGADTQYF. The DNA of the CDR3 is TGCGCCAGCAGCTCGGGACTAGCGGGGGGCGCAGATACGCAGTATTTT.